A single sample is the source of the 19 T cell receptor beta chains below, sequenced in a study of blood T cell repertoires in COVID-19 (dated by TCRdb to about 2020). Receptors were amplified or captured by the immunoSEQ multiplex PCR assay. TCRdb re-hosts the immuneACCESS table, in-frame sequences only. Its copies lack some clones; in the studies checked, an unresolved V gene accounts for under half of them, and the cause for the rest is not known. For this sample the table gives 140,000 or so clones, of which around 90% were detected only once. The ten most abundant clones make up around 0.91% of the sample. The sequenced sample consisted of peripheral blood. The source of these receptors is a woman aged 45-65 years with acute or convalescent COVID-19.

This rearrangement joins TRBV5-1 to TRBJ2-1; maybe TRBD1 (6 bases). The CDR3 length is 15 residues. Germline V gene lookup returns CDR1 SGHRS and CDR2 YFSETQ. V dropped 0 bases and J dropped 1 base, with 8 bases sitting between them. The CDR3 reads CASSLGDTSYNEQFF. CDR3 DNA sequence: TGCGCCAGCAGCTTGGGGGACACATCCTACAATGAGCAGTTCTTC.

In its sample, this clone was seen a few times. The chain recombines TRBV6-2 or TRBV6-3 with TRBJ1-5; D gene uncertain. Trimming pared 2 bases from V and 6 bases from J, leaving 5 bases between. Germline CDR1 MNHEY, CDR2 SVGEGT. The CDR3 is 12 amino acids. CDR3 sequence: CASSYAVQPQHF. The CDR3 region has the DNA TGTGCCAGCAGTTACGCAGTTCAGCCCCAGCATTTT.

The gene calls are TRBV7-4 and TRBJ1-1, with D possibly matching TRBD1 (6 bases). This CDR3 contains 15 residues. Germline loops: CDR1 SGHVT, CDR2 SQSDAQ. The V end lost 1 base, the J end lost 1 base, and 10 bases lay between the germline ends. The CDR3, as DNA: TGTGCCAGCAGCTTAGGAGGGGGTTCGAACACTGAAGCTTTCTTT. Its translation is CASSLGGGSNTEAFF.

This clone was observed a single time. The chain is built from TRBV7-3 and TRBJ1-6; 10 bases match TRBD1. The trim removed 1 base at V and 9 bases at J, leaving 6 bases unmatched. Germline loops: CDR1 SGHTA, CDR2 FQGTGA. This CDR3 contains 16 residues. The CDR3 region is CASSLIGDRGLSPLHF. CDR3 DNA: TGTGCCAGCAGCTTAATAGGGGACAGGGGTCTTTCACCCCTCCACTTT.

The rearrangement uses TRBV28 and TRBJ2-1; possibly TRBD1 for D (5 bases). Germline V gene data show CDR1 as MDHEN and CDR2 as SYDVKM. The CDR3 contains 16 residues. The V end lost 6 bases, the J end lost 4 bases, and 19 bases lay between the germline ends. For the CDR3, the DNA is TGTGCCAGCAGCCAACCAGGACCTGGACAATACAATGAGCAGTTCTTC. This sequence encodes CASSQPGPGQYNEQFF.

The chain links TRBV30 to TRBJ1-2, with D possibly TRBD1 on 6 matching bases. The germline V gene encodes CDR1 GTSNPN and CDR2 SVGIG (reference sequence). V shed 0 bases and J shed 4 bases, with 15 bases lying between them. This CDR3 has 15 amino acids. Here the CDR3 DNA reads TGTGCCTGGAGTGTACGAATGGGGGCGGTCTATGGCTACACCTTC. Translation: CAWSVRMGAVYGYTF.

The chain is built from TRBV15 and TRBJ1-5, with 7 bases matching TRBD1. Looked up from germline, CDR1 is LNHNV and CDR2 is YYDKDF (reference sequence). The CDR3 length is 14 residues. Germline trimming cut 3 bases from V and 7 bases from J; bases unmatched to any gene: 6. The CDR3 nucleotides read TGTGCCACCAGCAGGACAGGGAACGGACAGCCCCAGCATTTT. Amino acid sequence: CATSRTGNGQPQHF.

In nucleotides, the CDR3 is TGCGCCAGCAGCTTAGTATCACAGGGGAGAGAGACCCAGTACTTC. It translates to CASSLVSQGRETQYF. This chain links TRBV5-1 with TRBJ2-5, with TRBD1 matching over 7 bases. V shed 2 bases and J 4 bases; nucleotides not matched to a gene: 8. Germline CDR1 is SGHRS and CDR2 is YFSETQ. This CDR3 spans 15 amino acids.

This chain joins TRBV4-1 and TRBJ2-5; D may be TRBD1 (5 bases). Germline values: CDR1 MGHRA, CDR2 YSYEKL. V lost 5 bases and J 1 base, leaving 11 bases between the germline ends. This CDR3 comprises 14 residues. The CDR3 bases are TGCGCCAGCAGCTACAGTGGGGCCCAAGAGACCCAGTACTTC. Translation gives CASSYSGAQETQYF.

This chain connects TRBV6-5 to TRBJ2-3; D remains ambiguous. V lost 4 bases to trimming and J lost 2 bases, with 10 bases between them. Germline V lookup: CDR1 MNHEY, CDR2 SVGAGI. The CDR3 spans 14 residues. CDR3 sequence: CASSSRPLTDTQYF. CDR3 nucleotide sequence: TGTGCCAGCAGTTCCCGTCCCCTCACAGATACGCAGTATTTT.

CDR3 sequence: CATRGYNEQFF. The DNA of the CDR3 is TGTGCCACCCGAGGGTACAATGAGCAGTTCTTC. The chain recombines TRBV24-1 with TRBJ2-1; D is perhaps TRBD2 (5 bases). The CDR3 runs 11 residues. Germline V gene lookup returns CDR1 KGHDR and CDR2 SFDVKD. The V end lost 9 bases, the J end lost 4 bases, and 6 bases lay between the germline ends.

The rearrangement links TRBV11-3 to TRBJ2-7; D might be TRBD1 (8 bases). Trimming removed 5 bases from V and 7 bases from J, with 21 bases in between. This CDR3 comprises 15 residues. Germline-derived CDR1 and CDR2 are SGHNT and YENEEA. The CDR3 DNA follows: TGTGCCAGCAGCGGGGGGGGACAGGTGTCGGAAGAGCAGTACTTC. It is translated as CASSGGGQVSEEQYF.

The CDR3 loop is CASSWDRGNSPLHF. The CDR3 coding sequence is TGCGCCAGCAGCTGGGACAGGGGTAATTCACCCCTCCACTTT. The chain links TRBV5-1 to TRBJ1-6; 10 bases match TRBD1. The CDR3 sequence is 14 residues long. Trimming removed 3 bases from V and 6 bases from J; junction bases left unmatched: 0. Germline V gene lookup returns CDR1 SGHRS and CDR2 YFSETQ.

This chain connects TRBV9 to TRBJ2-4, with 11 bases that match TRBD2. The J segment lost 0 bases and the V segment lost 4 bases, leaving 9 bases of the junction unmatched. The CDR3 extends over 18 amino acids. Germline CDR1 SGDLS, CDR2 YYNGEE. The CDR3 nucleotides read TGTGCCAGCAGCCTGGGACTAGCGGCACAATTAGCCAAAAACATTCAGTACTTC. Translating it yields CASSLGLAAQLAKNIQYF.

This clone was found a few times. J is TRBJ1-1 and V is TRBV12-3 or TRBV12-4, with no clear D. V was shortened by 5 bases and J by 7 bases, with 14 bases between the two germline ends. CDR3 length: 13 amino acids. The CDR3 region has the DNA TGTGCCAGCAGTATCCGACACCCTCGTGAAGCTTTCTTT. Amino acid sequence: CASSIRHPREAFF.

The sample holds a few counts of this clone. The V call is TRBV15, the J call TRBJ1-3; a possible D gene is TRBD1 (5 bases). This CDR3 region has 16 residues. V lost 0 bases and J lost 0, with 9 bases in between. Germline V CDR1 and CDR2: LNHNV, YYDKDF (reference sequence). The CDR3 here is CATSRDRQSSGNTIYF. The CDR3, as DNA: TGTGCCACCAGCAGAGATCGACAGTCCTCTGGAAACACCATATATTTT.

V and J are TRBV7-9 and TRBJ2-3; 9 nucleotides align to TRBD2. V lost 3 bases to trimming and J lost 2 bases; unmatched junction nucleotides: 12. The CDR3 sequence is 18 residues long. Per the germline V gene, CDR1 is SEHNR and CDR2 is FQNEAQ (reference sequence). The CDR3 DNA is TGTGCCAGCAGCTTGGCCCGATCTCGCGGGGGGGACACAGATACGCAGTATTTT. Translated: CASSLARSRGGDTDTQYF.

This chain links TRBV28 with TRBJ2-7; D is undetermined. Germline V CDR1 and CDR2: MDHEN, SYDVKM. Trimming stripped 6 bases from V and 2 bases from J, with 8 bases between. This CDR3 is built from 12 residues. The CDR3 DNA reads as TGTGCCAGCAGCCCGGGTGCCTACGAGCAGTACTTC. Translated: CASSPGAYEQYF. Using reference TRBV28 and TRBJ2-7 for the parts outside the CDR3, the full variable domain is DVKVTQSSRYLVKRTGEKVFLECVQDMDHENMFWYRQDPGLGLRLIYFSYDVKMKEKGDIPEGYSVSREKKERFSLILESASTNQTSMYLCASSPGAYEQYFGPGTRLTVT.

The chain's CDR3 is CSVAYSGTGRNEQFF. CDR3 sequence (DNA): TGCAGCGTTGCCTACTCAGGGACAGGGCGGAATGAGCAGTTCTTC. The chain has TRBV29-1 and TRBJ2-1, with 9 positions matching TRBD1. J gave up 7 bases and V 4 bases, and 11 bases lay outside the gene matches. Germline values: CDR1 SQVTM, CDR2 ANQGSEA. The CDR3 is 15 amino acids.